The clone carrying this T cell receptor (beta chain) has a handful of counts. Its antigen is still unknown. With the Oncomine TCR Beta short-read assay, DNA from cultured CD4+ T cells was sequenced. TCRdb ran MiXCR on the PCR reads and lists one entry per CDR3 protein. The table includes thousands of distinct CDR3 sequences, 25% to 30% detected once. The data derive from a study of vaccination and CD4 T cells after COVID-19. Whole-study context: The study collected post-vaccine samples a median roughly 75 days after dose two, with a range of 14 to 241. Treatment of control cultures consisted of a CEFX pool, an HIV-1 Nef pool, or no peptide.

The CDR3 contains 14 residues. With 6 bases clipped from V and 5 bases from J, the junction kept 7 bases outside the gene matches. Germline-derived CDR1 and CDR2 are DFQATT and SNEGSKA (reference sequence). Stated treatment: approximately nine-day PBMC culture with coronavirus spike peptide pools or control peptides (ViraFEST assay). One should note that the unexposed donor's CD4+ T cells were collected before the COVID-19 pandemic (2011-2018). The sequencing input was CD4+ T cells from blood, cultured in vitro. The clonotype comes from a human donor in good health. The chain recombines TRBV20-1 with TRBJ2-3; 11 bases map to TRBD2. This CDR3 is CSAEGTSGIDTQYF. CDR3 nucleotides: TGCAGTGCGGAAGGGACTAGCGGAATAGATACGCAGTATTTT.